Given below is one T cell receptor beta chain in context. Its cognate antigen is unknown. Data came from immunoSEQ multiplex PCR; TCRdb stores just in-frame clones and leaves some out. This table holds 16,000 or so clones, 75% to 90% found once. This specimen comes from a study of T cell clones after liver transplantation. The V gene end was trimmed by 1 base and the J gene end by 5 bases; junction bases not matched to a gene: 11. The V gene's germline CDR1 is LNHDA and CDR2 SQIVND (reference sequence). The CDR3 is 17 residues long. Study-wide results and caveats: In 5 of 8 subjects, circulating graft-donor-reactive CD4 TCRbeta sequences fell significantly after transplant.

This chain uses TRBV19 with TRBJ2-1, with 7 bases identical to TRBD2. The sequence was collected from a human patient who received a liver transplant. Some of the T cells may derive from the graft donor. The specimen was CD8+ T cells from blood, collected about 46 months after liver transplant. The CDR3 loop is CASSIARGREINNEQFF. For the CDR3, the DNA is TGTGCCAGTAGTATAGCCCGAGGGCGGGAGATAAACAATGAGCAGTTCTTC. Full variable domain (missing parts from reference TRBV19 and TRBJ2-1): DGGITQSPKYLFRKEGQNVTLSCEQNLNHDAMYWYRQDPGQGLRLIYYSQIVNDFQKGDIAEGYSVSREKKESFPLTVTSAQKNPTAFYLCASSIARGREINNEQFFGPGTRLTVL.